This T cell receptor beta chain was sequenced during a study of shared clonotypes between healthy human individuals. Overall study context: Each donor's CD8 memory used one plate, CD8 naive two, each CD4 subset three.

The test was conducted at deep level. Repertoires were generated with immunoSEQ multiplex PCR, while TCRdb's copy carries only in-frame clones and drops some. The data hold over a million clones, with over 95% observed a single time. Germline V lookup: CDR1 SGDLS, CDR2 YYNGEE. CDR3 size: 17 residues. The germline V and J ends were trimmed by 0 bases and 0 bases, with 15 bases remaining between them. CD4+ cells underwent separation, giving CD45RA+ naive and CD45RA-negative memory subsets. This clone was detected once. This sequence was found in a man aged 25-45 years in good health. This chain joins TRBV9 and TRBJ1-2; no definite D call. The sample comprised naive CD4+ T cells sorted from blood. Subset in this sample: CD45RA+ positively selected. The CDR3 nucleotides read TGTGCCAGCAGCGTAGTGGTAATGCCTGACCCTAACTATGGCTACACCTTC. Protein sequence: CASSVVVMPDPNYGYTF.